This passage covers 5 T cell receptor beta chains from one sample sequenced in a study of blood T cells in healthy people across ages. A J-beta primer mix and a sample-barcoded 5' primer were used in a second PCR of about 7 to 12 cycles. Via MiXCR, TCRdb re-called the 5' RACE reads, giving one row per CDR3 protein. This table has hundreds of thousands of distinct CDR3 sequences, 32% appearing once. The specimen was blood. The receptors were gathered from a woman aged 80 or over in good health.

This clonotype was seen ten or more times. The chain joins TRBV5-1 to TRBJ2-3; 13 nucleotides align to TRBD2. V was clipped by 1 base and J by 4 bases; unmatched bases: 6. Germline V gene sequence: CDR1 SGHRS, CDR2 YFSETQ. The CDR3 is 17 residues long. The CDR3 DNA is TGCGCCAGCAGCTTGAAAGACACTAGCGGGGGGGCAGATACGCAGTATTTT. The encoded protein is CASSLKDTSGGADTQYF.

This clonotype was seen at least ten times. This sequence joins TRBV21-1 and TRBJ2-3; TRBD1 reflects the table's D call only, with no check against the DNA. TRBV21-1 is a pseudogene. CDR3 length: 16 amino acids. CDR3 nucleotide sequence: TGTGCCAGCAGTCCTTTACAGGGGGATAGCACAGATACGCAGTATTTT. Amino acid sequence: CASSPLQGDSTDTQYF.

The chain recombines TRBV9 with TRBJ2-3; D call uncertain. The ends were cut back, 3 bases at V and 4 bases at J, with 9 bases in the middle. Per germline, CDR1 SGDLS and CDR2 YYNGEE. This CDR3 is 13 amino acids long. The CDR3 protein is CASSEGLPDTQYF. CDR3 DNA: TGTGCCAGCAGCGAGGGCCTCCCAGATACGCAGTATTTT.

The V call is TRBV5-1, the J call TRBJ2-5, with D tentatively TRBD1 (7 bases). Germline assignment: CDR1 SGHRS and CDR2 YFSETQ. V lost 4 bases and J lost 11, with 24 bases in between. The CDR3 sequence is 15 residues long. This CDR3 reads CASSPAGQKGNEQYF. DNA of the CDR3: TGCGCCAGCAGCCCTGCGGGACAGAAGGGGAATGAGCAGTACTTC.

There are a few counts of this clonotype. The germline gene is not matched at one end of the junction; a read error may be the cause. V is TRBV10-1 and J is TRBJ2-1, with TRBD2 matching over 13 bases. From germline, CDR1 is WNHNN and CDR2 SYGVQD (reference sequence). This CDR3 is built from 16 residues. Written as DNA, the CDR3 is TGCGCCAGCGGATTGACTAGCGGGGGGCGGTTCAATGAGCAGTTCTTT. Its translation is CASGLTSGGRFNEQFF.